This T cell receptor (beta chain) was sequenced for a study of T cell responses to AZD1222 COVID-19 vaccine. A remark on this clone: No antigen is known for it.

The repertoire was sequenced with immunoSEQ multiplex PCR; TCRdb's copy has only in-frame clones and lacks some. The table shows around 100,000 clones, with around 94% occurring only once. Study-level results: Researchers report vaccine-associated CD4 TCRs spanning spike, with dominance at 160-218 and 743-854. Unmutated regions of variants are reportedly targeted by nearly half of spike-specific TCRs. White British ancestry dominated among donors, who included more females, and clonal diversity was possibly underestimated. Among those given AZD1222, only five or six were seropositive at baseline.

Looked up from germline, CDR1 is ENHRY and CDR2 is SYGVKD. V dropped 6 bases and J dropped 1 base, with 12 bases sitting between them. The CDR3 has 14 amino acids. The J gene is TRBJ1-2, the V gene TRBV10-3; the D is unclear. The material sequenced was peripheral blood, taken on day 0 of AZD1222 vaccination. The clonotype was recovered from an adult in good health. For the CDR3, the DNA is TGTGCCATCAGGCGGACGGCGAATAACTATGGCTACACCTTC. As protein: CAIRRTANNYGYTF.